The 16 T cell receptor beta chains below all came from one sample that was sequenced in a study of PD-L1 blockade in urothelial cancer. Sequenced by immunoSEQ multiplex PCR; TCRdb stores in-frame clones only, minus some. The data contain roughly 29,000 clones, over 80% of them singletons. The material sequenced was PBMCs, taken around atezolizumab (anti-PD-L1) treatment. These TCRs come from a man in his fifties with urothelial cancer.

The V gene is TRBV19, the J gene TRBJ2-7, with D possibly TRBD2 on 6 matching bases. The ends were cut back, 5 bases at V and 1 base at J, with 9 bases in the middle. The CDR3 extends over 13 amino acids. Germline-derived CDR1 and CDR2 are LNHDA and SQIVND (reference sequence). CDR3 DNA sequence: TGTGCCAGTAGTGGGGACTCTTCCTACGAGCAGTACTTC. Residues: CASSGDSSYEQYF.

The V call is TRBV7-2, the J call TRBJ1-6; 9 bases map to TRBD1. CDR1 is SGHTA, CDR2 FQGNSA, per germline. The CDR3 has 15 amino acids. V lost 3 bases, J lost 5 bases, and 2 bases stayed unmatched. The CDR3 loop reads CASSFRQGDNSPLHF. Written as DNA, the CDR3 is TGTGCCAGCAGCTTTAGACAGGGGGATAATTCACCCCTCCACTTT.

This clone was counted once. This sequence joins TRBV6-6 and TRBJ1-2; D is unclear. The CDR3 length is 14 residues. Per the germline V gene, CDR1 is MNHNY and CDR2 is SVGAGI (reference sequence). Trimming removed 2 bases from V and 3 bases from J, with 10 bases in between. CDR3 nucleotides: TGTGCCAGCAGTTACCCGGTGGGCGACTATGGCTACACCTTC. This gives the protein CASSYPVGDYGYTF.

V usage is TRBV11-1 and J usage is TRBJ2-3; D call uncertain. The CDR3 runs to 15 residues. Germline values: CDR1 SGHAT, CDR2 FQDESV (reference sequence). The V end was cut by 3 bases, the J end by 2 bases, with 12 bases between. The DNA of the CDR3 is TGTGCCAGCAGCTTGGGTAGCCTCCTCACAGATACGCAGTATTTT. This codes for CASSLGSLLTDTQYF. The whole variable domain, remainder taken from reference TRBV11-1 and TRBJ2-3, is EAEVAQSPRYKITEKSQAVAFWCDPISGHATLYWYRQILGQGPELLVQFQDESVVDDSQLPKDRFSAERLKGVDSTLKIQPAELGDSAMYLCASSLGSLLTDTQYFGPGTRLTVL.

Concerning this clone: Its ends do not fully match the called genes, so a read error is possible. The DNA for the CDR3 is TGTGCTAGCAGCCCAGGCGGGTCTGGGGCCAACGTCCTGACTTTC. Its translation is CASSPGGSGANVLTF. The V gene is TRBV7-7, the J gene TRBJ2-6, with D possibly matching TRBD2 (5 bases). The germline V gene has CDR1 SSHAT and CDR2 FNYEAQ (reference sequence). The CDR3 is 15 residues long.

This chain connects TRBV6-1 to TRBJ2-1, with D tentatively TRBD1 (8 bases). This CDR3 has 15 amino acids. Germline loops: CDR1 MNHNS, CDR2 SASEGT. V was cut by 2 bases and J by 7 bases, with 15 bases left in between. CDR3 sequence (DNA): TGTGCCAGCAGTGAAAAGGACAGGGACTATAATGAGCAGTTCTTC. Translated, it gives CASSEKDRDYNEQFF.

This clone was detected only once. The genes are TRBV6-1 and TRBJ1-1; D gene ambiguous. There are 11 residues in the CDR3. Trimming cost V 6 bases and J 4 bases, with 6 bases left between them. Per the germline V gene, CDR1 is MNHNS and CDR2 is SASEGT. CDR3 in amino acids: CASRLGTEAFF. CDR3 bases: TGTGCCAGCAGGCTAGGCACTGAAGCTTTCTTT.

This clone is a singleton in its sample. This chain connects TRBV7-9 to TRBJ2-1; 9 nucleotides align to TRBD2. The ends lost 5 bases at V and 5 bases at J; junction bases unmatched: 4. The CDR3 consists of 14 residues. Germline V gene lookup returns CDR1 SEHNR and CDR2 FQNEAQ (reference sequence). The CDR3 DNA follows: TGTGCCAGCAGCCAGGGACTAGCTAACAATGAGCAGTTCTTC. It encodes CASSQGLANNEQFF.

This clone was seen a handful of times. This sequence joins TRBV5-1 and TRBJ1-1; maybe TRBD1 (5 bases). Trimming took off 1 base at V and 1 base at J, with 8 bases between the two ends. The CDR3 consists of 14 residues. Germline values: CDR1 SGHRS, CDR2 YFSETQ. CDR3 residues: CASSLPQGNTEAFF. CDR3 sequence (DNA): TGCGCCAGCAGCTTGCCTCAGGGGAACACTGAAGCTTTCTTT.

CDR3 nucleotide sequence: TGTGCCAGCAGCTTAGCAGCGAGAGGGAACACTGAAGCTTTCTTT. Translating gives CASSLAARGNTEAFF. The V and J genes are TRBV7-9 and TRBJ1-1, with D unclear. The CDR3 runs to 15 residues. Trimming pared 0 bases from V and 1 base from J, leaving 9 bases between. The germline V gene encodes CDR1 SEHNR and CDR2 FQNEAQ (reference sequence). Full variable domain (remainder filled in from reference TRBV7-9 and TRBJ1-1): DTGVSQNPRHKITKRGQNVTFRCDPISEHNRLYWYRQTLGQGPEFLTYFQNEAQLEKSRLLSDRFSAERPKGSFSTLEIQRTEQGDSAMYLCASSLAARGNTEAFFGQGTRLTVV.

CDR3 amino acids: CASNVWPGNEQFF. In DNA form, the CDR3 reads TGTGCCAGTAACGTGTGGCCCGGGAATGAGCAGTTCTTC. The gene calls are TRBV19 and TRBJ2-1; D ambiguous. Germline CDR1 is LNHDA and CDR2 is SQIVND (reference sequence). CDR3 length equals 13 residues. Trimming shortened V by 7 bases and J by 7 bases, and 14 bases separated the two germline ends.

The gene calls are TRBV9 and TRBJ2-2, with a possible D match to TRBD2 (6 bases). V was cut by 0 bases and J by 0 bases, with 9 bases left in between. Germline V gives CDR1 SGDLS, CDR2 YYNGEE. CDR3 size: 16 residues. The CDR3 region is CASSVDGGSNTGELFF. CDR3 nucleotide sequence: TGTGCCAGCAGCGTAGACGGGGGATCGAACACCGGGGAGCTGTTTTTT.

The chain recombines TRBV5-1 with TRBJ2-5; 8 bases align to TRBD2. The CDR3 consists of 15 residues. V shed 0 bases and J 5 bases; nucleotides not matched to a gene: 6. Germline V gene sequence: CDR1 SGHRS, CDR2 YFSETQ. The CDR3 DNA follows: TGCGCCAGCAGCTTGGGACTAGCGCCGGGGGAGACCCAGTACTTC. Translating it yields CASSLGLAPGETQYF. Together with reference TRBV5-1 and TRBJ2-5, the CDR3 gives the full variable domain: KAGVTQTPRYLIKTRGQQVTLSCSPISGHRSVSWYQQTPGQGLQFLFEYFSETQRNKGNFPGRFSGRQFSNSRSEMNVSTLELGDSALYLCASSLGLAPGETQYFGPGTRLLVL.

This chain joins TRBV5-1 and TRBJ2-7, with D uncertain. Germline CDR1 reads SGHRS; CDR2 reads YFSETQ. The CDR3 totals 15 residues. V lost 4 bases and J lost 0, with 14 bases in between. CDR3 protein: CASSPLVVPSYEQYF. In DNA form, the CDR3 reads TGCGCCAGCAGCCCCTTGGTAGTGCCCTCCTACGAGCAGTACTTC. The full variable domain, with the rest looked up from reference TRBV5-1 and TRBJ2-7, is KAGVTQTPRYLIKTRGQQVTLSCSPISGHRSVSWYQQTPGQGLQFLFEYFSETQRNKGNFPGRFSGRQFSNSRSEMNVSTLELGDSALYLCASSPLVVPSYEQYFGPGTRLTVT.

This chain connects TRBV2 to TRBJ2-1; D is perhaps TRBD2 (6 bases). The CDR3 spans 12 residues. Germline assignment: CDR1 SNHLY and CDR2 FYNNEI. Trimming stripped 6 bases from V and 15 bases from J, with 18 bases between. The CDR3 region is CASRGYEGRRFF. Here the CDR3 DNA reads TGTGCCAGCAGGGGGTATGAGGGGAGGAGGTTCTTC.

This chain connects TRBV28 to TRBJ2-7, with TRBD2 matching over 9 bases. The length of the CDR3 is 14 residues. CDR1 MDHEN and CDR2 SYDVKM come from the germline V gene. Trimming took 3 bases from V and 6 from J; bases not matched to a gene: 6. The CDR3 bases are TGTGCCAGCAGTTTTGCGGGGGGGCCTGGCGAGCAGTACGTC. This translates into CASSFAGGPGEQYV.